The source of this T cell receptor beta chain is a study of T cell repertoires in cytomegalovirus infection. Study details: Recently identified HLA-C-restricted and well-studied HLA-B-restricted CMV epitopes were used. Based on public TCR beta signatures, there were indications of CMV infection and of a matching HLA type.

Each CDR3 protein gets one entry after TCRdb re-called the reads with MiXCR. This table has 900,000 to 950,000 distinct CDR3 sequences, around 31% appearing once. Comment on this clonotype: Its target is not known.

Regarding the study as a whole: Individuals carrying CMV plus the relevant HLA were identified by cumulative frequency of public TCR beta families.

The clonotype comes from a human donor in good health (CMV status not recorded). Some clones in this sample may be carry-over from other donors' samples. The sample was cultured CD8+ T cells from PBMCs, taken from culture after CMV antigen stimulation.

The CDR3 loop is CASSPSPLVWETQYF. DNA for the CDR3: TGTGCCAGCAGTCCCTCCCCCCTGGTTTGGGAGACCCAGTACTTC. V and J are TRBV27 and TRBJ2-5, with D uncertain. Trimming left V 5 bases short and J 5 bases short, with 18 bases between. Germline CDR1 MNHEY, CDR2 SMNVEV (reference sequence). The CDR3 extends over 15 amino acids.